These 20 T cell receptor beta chains were all obtained from the same sample, sequenced in a study of cytomegalovirus exposure and HLA in healthy donors. Method: immunoSEQ multiplex PCR; TCRdb's copy keeps in-frame clones and lacks some. The sample records under 400,000 clones, 88% being singletons. The sequencing input was PBMCs. These receptors were collected from a man between 25 and 39 years old in good health and CMV-seronegative.

CDR3 loop: CASSLGGGQNIQYF. The CDR3 DNA reads as TGCGCCAGCAGCTTGGGAGGGGGCCAGAACATTCAGTACTTC. The V gene is TRBV5-1, the J gene TRBJ2-4; 7 bases agree with TRBD1. The junction had 4 bases not matched to a gene; V was cut back by 0 bases and J by 7 bases. CDR1 and CDR2 from the germline V gene are SGHRS and YFSETQ. The CDR3 loop spans 14 amino acids. Complete variable domain (other parts from reference TRBV5-1 and TRBJ2-4): KAGVTQTPRYLIKTRGQQVTLSCSPISGHRSVSWYQQTPGQGLQFLFEYFSETQRNKGNFPGRFSGRQFSNSRSEMNVSTLELGDSALYLCASSLGGGQNIQYFGAGTRLSVL.

This chain uses TRBV12-5 with TRBJ1-1, with TRBD1 as a possible D gene (6 bases). The CDR3 covers 12 residues. Germline CDR1 LGHNT, CDR2 FRNRAP. The V end lost 5 bases, the J end lost 8 bases, and 12 bases lay between the germline ends. CDR3 residues: CASGLHDREAFF. Written as DNA, the CDR3 is TGTGCTAGTGGTCTCCACGACAGGGAAGCTTTCTTT.

This chain links TRBV16 with TRBJ1-3; D is unresolved. Germline lookup yields CDR1 KGHSY and CDR2 FQNENV. The V and J ends lost 0 bases and 0 bases respectively, with 6 bases between them. The CDR3 length is 15 residues. The CDR3 region is CASSQSPVSGNTIYF. CDR3 DNA: TGTGCCAGCAGCCAATCACCGGTCTCTGGAAACACCATATATTTT.

This sequence joins TRBV18 and TRBJ1-4; TRBD1 matches at 7 bases. CDR1 and CDR2 (germline): KGHSH, LQKENI. The CDR3 is 13 amino acids. The J segment lost 4 bases and the V segment lost 8 bases, leaving 4 bases of the junction unmatched. This CDR3 is CASGDSLNEKLFF. As DNA, the CDR3 is TGTGCCAGCGGGGACAGCCTTAATGAAAAACTGTTTTTT. The whole variable domain, filled in from reference TRBV18 and TRBJ1-4, reads NAGVMQNPRHLVRRRGQEARLRCSPMKGHSHVYWYRQLPEEGLKFMVYLQKENIIDESGMPKERFSAEFPKEGPSILRIQQVVRGDSAAYFCASGDSLNEKLFFGSGTQLSVL.

The V call is TRBV7-9, the J call TRBJ2-7, with TRBD1 matching 9 bases. The CDR3 length is 15 residues. Losses at the gene ends were 4 bases for V and 2 bases for J; bases not matched to a gene: 6. The germline V gene has CDR1 SEHNR and CDR2 FQNEAQ (reference sequence). The DNA of the CDR3 is TGTGCCAGCAGCTCTCCGGGACAGGGAGCCTACGAGCAGTACTTC. It translates to CASSSPGQGAYEQYF.

The V gene is TRBV29-1, the J gene TRBJ1-2; tentatively, D is TRBD1 (5 bases). Trimming shortened V by 3 bases and J by 8 bases, and 22 bases separated the two germline ends. The CDR3 loop spans 15 amino acids. The germline gives CDR1 SQVTM, CDR2 ANQGSEA. The CDR3: CSVEGREGPSGGYTF. DNA for the CDR3: TGCAGCGTTGAGGGCAGGGAAGGCCCCTCCGGAGGCTACACCTTC.

The V and J genes are TRBV9 and TRBJ2-3, with D perhaps TRBD1 (6 bases). The V gene lost 3 bases and the J gene lost 1 base, with 21 bases spanning the gap. The germline gives CDR1 SGDLS, CDR2 YYNGEE. This CDR3 is 18 amino acids long. CDR3 in DNA: TGTGCCAGCAGCGCGCAGAGATCACAGGGATATCGCACAGATACGCAGTATTTT. Residues: CASSAQRSQGYRTDTQYF. The complete variable domain, with remaining parts taken from reference TRBV9 and TRBJ2-3, reads DSGVTQTPKHLITATGQRVTLRCSPRSGDLSVYWYQQSLDQGLQFLIQYYNGEERAKGNILERFSAQQFPDLHSELNLSSLELGDSALYFCASSAQRSQGYRTDTQYFGPGTRLTVL.

This rearrangement joins TRBV7-6 to TRBJ2-5, with 7 bases matching TRBD1. Germline loops: CDR1 SGHVS, CDR2 FNYEAQ. The CDR3 sequence is 15 residues long. The V and J ends lost 5 bases and 1 base, in that order; junction bases with no gene match: 7. CDR3 DNA sequence: TGTGCCAGCAGCGGTTGGGGACAGTTCCAAGAGACCCAGTACTTC. This codes for CASSGWGQFQETQYF. The variable domain in full, with the rest retrieved from reference TRBV7-6 and TRBJ2-5, is GAGVSQSPRYKVTKRGQDVALRCDPISGHVSLYWYRQALGQGPEFLTYFNYEAQQDKSGLPNDRFSAERPEGSISTLTIQRTEQRDSAMYRCASSGWGQFQETQYFGPGTRLLVL.

V usage is TRBV13 and J usage is TRBJ2-5; TRBD2 matches at 7 bases. This CDR3 contains 19 residues. Looked up from germline, CDR1 is PRHDT and CDR2 is FYEKMQ (reference sequence). The V gene end was trimmed by 2 bases and the J gene end by 1 base; junction bases not matched to a gene: 16. CDR3: CASSLRAGVAGDLQETQYF. CDR3 DNA: TGTGCCAGCAGCTTAAGGGCCGGGGTGGCGGGGGACCTCCAAGAGACCCAGTACTTC.

The CDR3, as DNA: TGTGCCAGCAGCTTAGGACAGGGGTTGCACGAGCAGTACTTC. The encoded protein is CASSLGQGLHEQYF. The chain recombines TRBV7-9 with TRBJ2-7, with 8 positions matching TRBD1. The CDR3 contains 14 residues. Germline-derived CDR1 and CDR2 are SEHNR and FQNEAQ (reference sequence). Trimming removed 1 base from V and 5 bases from J; junction bases left unmatched: 4.

V is TRBV2 and J is TRBJ1-1; D gene unclear. This CDR3 region has 13 residues. CDR1 is SNHLY, CDR2 FYNNEI, per germline. V lost 7 bases and J lost 1, with 10 bases in between. The CDR3 coding sequence is TGTGCCAGCACAGTGATAACGAACACTGAAGCTTTCTTT. It yields the protein CASTVITNTEAFF.

The genes are TRBV5-5 and TRBJ1-6; D is unclear. V lost 2 bases and J 0 bases, leaving 9 bases between the germline ends. This CDR3 has 16 residues. Per germline, CDR1 SGHKS and CDR2 YYEKEE (reference sequence). For the CDR3, the DNA is TGTGCCAGCAGCTTTCTGGCAAGCTCCTATAATTCACCCCTCCACTTT. Protein: CASSFLASSYNSPLHF.

This chain connects TRBV4-1 to TRBJ1-6; TRBD1 is a possible D gene (6 bases). The CDR3 loop spans 16 amino acids. V was clipped by 3 bases and J by 6 bases, with 15 bases between them. Germline lookup yields CDR1 MGHRA and CDR2 YSYEKL. CDR3 loop: CASSQERGRGNSPLHF. DNA of the CDR3: TGCGCCAGCAGCCAGGAGAGGGGGAGGGGTAATTCACCCCTCCACTTT.

The chain uses TRBV29-1 and TRBJ2-1; the match to TRBD2 covers 7 bases. The CDR3 covers 16 residues. V lost 6 bases to trimming and J lost 5 bases; unmatched junction nucleotides: 16. The germline V gene encodes CDR1 SQVTM and CDR2 ANQGSEA. DNA for the CDR3: TGCAGCGTAGGGGAGGGGCTACTCAGTTCCCACAATGAGCAGTTCTTC. As protein: CSVGEGLLSSHNEQFF.

The rearrangement links TRBV5-1 to TRBJ2-1; D is unclear. The V gene lost 0 bases and the J gene lost 9 bases, with 13 bases spanning the gap. The CDR3 has 14 amino acids. CDR1 and CDR2 (germline): SGHRS, YFSETQ. CDR3 sequence reads: CASSLESPMVEQFF. The CDR3 DNA follows: TGCGCCAGCAGCTTGGAGAGTCCCATGGTTGAGCAGTTCTTC.

V is TRBV29-1 and J is TRBJ2-1, with D possibly TRBD2 on 6 matching bases. CDR1 and CDR2 (germline): SQVTM, ANQGSEA. Trimming removed 5 bases at V and 7 bases at J, with 15 bases between. The CDR3 is 13 residues long. Here the CDR3 reads CSVWDSRFNEQFF. CDR3 nucleotide sequence: TGCAGCGTTTGGGACTCCCGCTTTAATGAGCAGTTCTTC.

The genes are TRBV7-2 and TRBJ2-3; weak D call: TRBD2 (6 bases). The CDR3 has 15 amino acids. V was cut by 5 bases and J by 2 bases, with 14 bases left in between. Germline V gives CDR1 SGHTA, CDR2 FQGNSA. CDR3 nucleotides: TGTGCCAGCAGCCCCGCGGGACTGTACACAGATACGCAGTATTTT. Residues: CASSPAGLYTDTQYF.

The gene calls are TRBV5-1 and TRBJ2-2; possible D gene TRBD1, 5 bases. Germline CDR1 SGHRS, CDR2 YFSETQ. The CDR3 is 14 residues long. V gave up 2 bases and J gave up 4 bases, with 9 bases separating them. The chain's CDR3 is CASSFTDSTGELFF. The CDR3 nucleotides are TGCGCCAGCAGCTTCACAGACAGCACCGGGGAGCTGTTTTTT.

The DNA for the CDR3 is TGTGCCAGCAGTCTACAGGGGATTGGCGGCTACACCTTC. It translates to CASSLQGIGGYTF. The genes are TRBV7-9 and TRBJ1-2, with 7 bases lining up with TRBD1. V shed 6 bases, J shed 8 bases, and the junction held 9 bases outside the gene matches. Germline V gene data show CDR1 as SEHNR and CDR2 as FQNEAQ (reference sequence). The CDR3 consists of 13 residues.

In its sample, this clone was seen a few times. This sequence joins TRBV7-2 and TRBJ1-1; no firm D call. V was cut by 1 base and J by 1 base, with 10 bases left in between. Germline V CDR1 and CDR2: SGHTA, FQGNSA. The CDR3 spans 15 residues. The CDR3 DNA reads TGTGCCAGCAGCTTAGTCCCCACAGCGAACACTGAAGCTTTCTTT. Translating it yields CASSLVPTANTEAFF.